This TCR beta chain was obtained from a study of regulatory T cells in long-lasting Graves disease. Indicated time point: persistent/refractory GD, antithyroid drugs over 5 years with positive TRAb. Following extraction of RNA from PBMCs, that RNA was used to make the TCR library. To make TCR beta libraries, researchers used iRepertoire HTBI primers and Arm-PCR of CDR3 regions. TCRdb passed the multiplex PCR reads through MiXCR, listing each CDR3 protein once. Of around 400,000 distinct CDR3 sequences listed, approximately 23% are singletons. The sample holds a few counts of this clonotype. Compared with germline, one end of the junction differs, possibly owing to a read error. Per the germline V gene, CDR1 is SSHAT and CDR2 is FNYEAQ (reference sequence). The CDR3 is 15 residues long.

The material was peripheral blood mononuclear cells (PBMCs), obtained when the disease was refractory, from a patient treated with antithyroid drugs. The genes are TRBV7-7 and TRBJ2-5; D remains unclear. The source of this sequence is a woman in her thirties or forties with Graves disease. Written as DNA, the CDR3 is TGTGCTAGCAGCTCCGATGCCGGCGGCGTAGAGACCCAGTACTTC. Amino acids: CASSSDAGGVETQYF.